This TCR beta chain was sequenced for a study of cytomegalovirus exposure and HLA in healthy donors. Study details: The approximately 130 validation repertoires were reported in a later analysis to have been generated on the same platform as the approximately 700 first-cohort repertoires.

This CDR3 has 16 amino acids. With 0 bases removed from V and 7 bases from J, the gap between germline ends came to 15 bases. CDR1 LNHNV and CDR2 YYDKDF come from the germline V gene (reference sequence). Generated by immunoSEQ multiplex PCR, the TCRdb table keeps only in-frame clones and is missing some. Among around 300,000 clones listed, 88% were seen once. With respect to this clone: The antigen is unknown.

Study results and limitations: Reported performance of the classifier showed diagnosis of cytomegalovirus status with high specificity and sensitivity. Researchers catalogued under 200 TCR beta chains as cytomegalovirus-associated.

Among the 110 or so subjects of the validation cohort, separate from the 666-subject first cohort, were the donors. The specimen was PBMCs. The receptor's source is a man aged 25 to 45 in good health and CMV-seronegative. The V gene is TRBV15, the J gene TRBJ2-2; D perhaps matches TRBD2 (5 bases). In nucleotides, the CDR3 is TGTGCCACCAGCAGAGATGTCGCCCGGGGTGGCGGGGAGCTGTTTTTT. This translates into CATSRDVARGGGELFF.